This T cell receptor (beta chain) was sequenced for a study of blood T cells in healthy people across ages. It was with a sample-barcoded 5' primer and a J-beta primer mix that a second PCR of roughly 6 to 11 cycles was run. MiXCR, applied by TCRdb to the 5' RACE reads, yields one record per CDR3 protein. The sample contains about 780,000 distinct CDR3 sequences, roughly 24% of which appear only once. This CDR3 comprises 15 residues. With 3 bases removed from V and 0 bases from J, the gap between germline ends came to 11 bases. Germline V gene data show CDR1 as MGHRA and CDR2 as YSYEKL. These same data were also listed under a study on T cells of mothers and their children.

The gene calls are TRBV4-1 and TRBJ1-2; tentative D call: TRBD1 (6 bases). Sequencing used blood. This clonotype was sampled from a boy younger than 18 in good health. The CDR3 region is CASSHGDTANYGYTF. The CDR3 bases are TGCGCCAGCAGCCACGGGGACACAGCTAACTATGGCTACACCTTC.